One and the same sample provided the 27 T cell receptor beta chains below, sequenced in a study of cytomegalovirus exposure and HLA in healthy donors. Profiling relied on immunoSEQ multiplex PCR, and the TCRdb table lists in-frame clones only, not all of them. This sample has 250,000 or so clones, with approximately 90% found just once. The sequencing sample was made of PBMCs. These receptors were taken from a man aged 18 to 30 in good health and CMV-seronegative.

This CDR3 reads CASSPRGQGVTAEKLFF. CDR3 sequence (DNA): TGTGCCAGCTCACCACGGGGACAGGGGGTTACAGCTGAAAAACTGTTTTTT. The chain recombines TRBV18 with TRBJ1-4, with TRBD1 matching 11 bases. This CDR3 contains 17 residues. V trimming: 1 base; J trimming: 7 bases; junction bases outside the gene matches: 8. CDR1 is KGHSH, CDR2 LQKENI, per germline.

The chain couples TRBV5-1 to TRBJ1-3, with TRBD1 identical over 7 bases. The CDR3 is 14 residues long. The junction had 3 bases not matched to a gene; V was cut back by 4 bases and J by 2 bases. Germline V gene lookup returns CDR1 SGHRS and CDR2 YFSETQ. This chain's CDR3 is CASSPQGTGNTIYF. DNA for the CDR3: TGCGCCAGCAGCCCACAGGGGACTGGAAACACCATATATTTT. Based on the CDR3 plus reference TRBV5-1 and TRBJ1-3, the full variable domain is KAGVTQTPRYLIKTRGQQVTLSCSPISGHRSVSWYQQTPGQGLQFLFEYFSETQRNKGNFPGRFSGRQFSNSRSEMNVSTLELGDSALYLCASSPQGTGNTIYFGEGSWLTVV.

V and J are TRBV9 and TRBJ1-2, with a tentative D call TRBD1 (6 bases). Germline-derived CDR1 and CDR2 are SGDLS and YYNGEE. V was shortened by 4 bases and J by 4 bases, with 11 bases between the two germline ends. The CDR3 covers 13 residues. The CDR3 DNA sequence: TGTGCCAGCAGCTCCGGGACAAGCTATGGCTACACCTTC. Translating gives CASSSGTSYGYTF.

This rearrangement joins TRBV5-4 to TRBJ1-2; D possibly corresponds to TRBD1 (5 bases). V was shortened by 3 bases and J by 4 bases, with 7 bases between the two germline ends. This CDR3 region has 12 residues. Germline CDR1 and CDR2: SGHNT and YYREEE (reference sequence). CDR3 DNA sequence: TGTGCCAGCAGCTCGGGGGTCTATGGCTACACCTTC. It translates to CASSSGVYGYTF.

This clone was detected only once. The chain joins TRBV9 to TRBJ2-3, with 9 bases aligning to TRBD2. The germline V gene has CDR1 SGDLS and CDR2 YYNGEE. J gave up 5 bases and V 4 bases, and 8 bases lay outside the gene matches. CDR3 length: 15 residues. As DNA, the CDR3 is TGTGCCAGCAGCTACGCGGGGGGGCTGATAGATACGCAGTATTTT. This gives the protein CASSYAGGLIDTQYF.

The genes are TRBV30 and TRBJ1-6; weak D call: TRBD1 (5 bases). The V gene's germline CDR1 is GTSNPN and CDR2 SVGIG (reference sequence). V lost 5 bases to trimming and J lost 8 bases, with 16 bases between them. The CDR3 consists of 14 residues. The chain's CDR3 is CAWSTGGSHSPLHF. DNA of the CDR3: TGTGCCTGGTCGACCGGGGGTAGTCATTCACCCCTCCACTTT.

The genes are TRBV28 and TRBJ1-5; D is ambiguous. This CDR3 contains 14 residues. The V gene's germline CDR1 is MDHEN and CDR2 SYDVKM. V lost 5 bases to trimming and J lost 5 bases, with 13 bases between them. The CDR3 region has the DNA TGTGCCAGCAGTCCTTCGGACTTTTATCAGCCCCAGCATTTT. It codes for CASSPSDFYQPQHF.

The gene calls are TRBV18 and TRBJ1-6; maybe TRBD1 (6 bases). The CDR3 is 16 residues long. Per the germline V gene, CDR1 is KGHSH and CDR2 is LQKENI. Trimming took off 6 bases at V and 4 bases at J, with 16 bases between the two ends. CDR3: CASSPPYREYNSPLHF. DNA of the CDR3: TGTGCCAGCTCGCCTCCTTACAGGGAATATAATTCACCCCTCCACTTT.

The rearrangement joins TRBV28 to TRBJ1-2; no firm D call. V was clipped by 5 bases and J by 2 bases, with 12 bases between them. The CDR3 runs to 14 residues. Germline V CDR1 and CDR2: MDHEN, SYDVKM. The CDR3 bases are TGTGCCAGCAGTATCCTTCAGGTGAACTATGGCTACACCTTC. This gives the protein CASSILQVNYGYTF.

This CDR3 is CASTGTGVQETQYF. The CDR3 DNA is TGTGCCAGCACCGGGACTGGCGTCCAAGAGACCCAGTACTTC. The genes are TRBV6-5 and TRBJ2-5; D may be TRBD2 (6 bases). V was clipped by 7 bases and J by 1 base, with 13 bases between them. Germline V gives CDR1 MNHEY, CDR2 SVGAGI. The CDR3 is made up of 14 amino acids.

The genes are TRBV27 and TRBJ2-7; maybe TRBD1 (7 bases). This CDR3 comprises 16 residues. Germline V CDR1 and CDR2: MNHEY, SMNVEV (reference sequence). Trimming pared 8 bases from V and 4 bases from J, leaving 24 bases between. CDR3 DNA sequence: TGTGCCAGCCAGGGCCTTAGACAGGGAGGTTCTTACGAGCAGTACTTC. This encodes CASQGLRQGGSYEQYF.

The chain couples TRBV19 to TRBJ2-5, with TRBD1 matching over 9 bases. V gave up 9 bases and J gave up 8 bases; unmatched junction bases: 13. CDR3 length equals 14 residues. Looked up from germline, CDR1 is LNHDA and CDR2 is SQIVND (reference sequence). In DNA, the CDR3 is TGTGCCAGCCGCAGGGGACAGGGCTTCAGTACCCAGTACTTC. Protein sequence: CASRRGQGFSTQYF.

This clone appeared a single time. The chain recombines TRBV14 with TRBJ2-7; no clear D gene. CDR1 is SGHDN, CDR2 FVKESK, per germline. CDR3 length: 13 residues. Trimming cost V 4 bases and J 6 bases, with 13 bases left between them. Written as DNA, the CDR3 is TGTGCCAGCAGCCCCCAAACCTACGGCGAGCAGTACTTC. It yields the protein CASSPQTYGEQYF. Supplemented by reference TRBV14 and TRBJ2-7, the full variable domain reads EAGVTQFPSHSVIEKGQTVTLRCDPISGHDNLYWYRRVMGKEIKFLLHFVKESKQDESGMPNNRFLAERTGGTYSTLKVQPAELEDSGVYFCASSPQTYGEQYFGPGTRLTVT.

The genes are TRBV6-1 and TRBJ1-3; D gene unclear. CDR1 is MNHNS, CDR2 SASEGT, per germline. This CDR3 is built from 15 residues. CDR3 DNA sequence: TGTGCGCCAAAGCGCGGGTTGCACTCTGGAAACACCATATATTTT. As protein: CAPKRGLHSGNTIYF.

J is TRBJ1-2 and V is TRBV7-9, with D tentatively TRBD1 (6 bases). Trimming removed 5 bases at V and 4 bases at J, with 17 bases between. CDR1 and CDR2 (germline): SEHNR, FQNEAQ (reference sequence). This CDR3 region has 15 residues. CDR3 sequence: CASSRQTGGLYGYTF. For the CDR3, the DNA is TGTGCCAGCAGCCGACAGACAGGCGGCCTCTATGGCTACACCTTC.

The chain carries TRBV7-9 and TRBJ1-2, with D possibly being TRBD1 (5 bases). This CDR3 contains 13 residues. In germline, CDR1 is SEHNR, CDR2 FQNEAQ (reference sequence). The V and J ends lost 11 bases and 9 bases respectively, with 22 bases between them. The DNA for the CDR3 is TGTGCCTCAGGTACTGGGGCAGGGTTGAGCTACACCTTC. Translation: CASGTGAGLSYTF.

The V call is TRBV4-3, the J call TRBJ1-4; D is undetermined. This CDR3 region has 15 residues. V lost 4 bases, J lost 2 bases, and 11 bases lay in between. Germline assignment: CDR1 LGHNA and CDR2 YSLEER. The CDR3 sequence is CASSRGVGTNEKLFF. The CDR3 DNA is TGCGCCAGCAGCCGCGGGGTCGGCACTAATGAAAAACTGTTTTTT.

The rearrangement joins TRBV27 to TRBJ1-1; the D is unclear. CDR1 and CDR2 from the germline V gene are MNHEY and SMNVEV (reference sequence). The ends were cut back, 3 bases at V and 3 bases at J, with 14 bases in the middle. CDR3 size: 15 residues. The CDR3 protein is CASSFRTGEHTEAFF. In nucleotides, the CDR3 is TGTGCCAGCAGTTTCCGGACTGGAGAACACACTGAAGCTTTCTTT.

The chain couples TRBV4-1 to TRBJ1-5, with D uncertain. V dropped 0 bases and J dropped 3 bases, with 9 bases sitting between them. This CDR3 is 15 amino acids long. The germline V gene has CDR1 MGHRA and CDR2 YSYEKL. The CDR3: CASSQDAAFNQPQHF. In DNA, the CDR3 is TGCGCCAGCAGCCAAGATGCGGCTTTCAATCAGCCCCAGCATTTT.

This clone was observed a handful of times. CDR3: CASSESRGRGPSPLHF. CDR3 DNA: TGTGCCAGCAGTGAATCCCGTGGCAGGGGGCCTTCACCCCTCCACTTT. This sequence joins TRBV25-1 and TRBJ1-6; 8 bases line up with TRBD1. Trimming cost V 1 base and J 9 bases; bases outside gene matches: 8. Germline assignment: CDR1 MGHDK and CDR2 SYGVNS. The CDR3 is 16 amino acids.

The sample holds one count of this clone. The chain carries TRBV19 and TRBJ2-5; 8 positions match TRBD2. CDR3 length equals 14 residues. V was clipped by 6 bases and J by 4 bases; unmatched bases: 7. The V gene's germline CDR1 is LNHDA and CDR2 SQIVND (reference sequence). The chain's CDR3 is CASSGRAGGETQYF. The CDR3 DNA is TGTGCCAGTAGCGGGAGGGCCGGAGGAGAGACCCAGTACTTC.

The chain links TRBV27 to TRBJ2-7; no clear D gene. The CDR3 runs 13 residues. The V end lost 4 bases, the J end lost 1 base, and 8 bases lay between the germline ends. The germline CDR1 and CDR2 sequences are MNHEY and SMNVEV (reference sequence). CDR3 coding DNA: TGTGCCAGCAGTTACGGTGAATCCTACGAGCAGTACTTC. Residues: CASSYGESYEQYF.

This clone was seen just once. The rearrangement links TRBV30 to TRBJ2-4, with 10 bases matching TRBD1. Germline values: CDR1 GTSNPN, CDR2 SVGIG (reference sequence). V lost 4 bases to trimming and J lost 8 bases; unmatched junction nucleotides: 8. There are 14 residues in the CDR3. CDR3 coding DNA: TGTGCCTGGAACCTAGGGACAGGGGAGGACATTCAGTACTTC. Its translation is CAWNLGTGEDIQYF.

This sequence joins TRBV19 and TRBJ1-1, with 9 bases that match TRBD1. Germline trimming cut 7 bases from V and 7 bases from J; bases unmatched to any gene: 10. Germline V gene data show CDR1 as LNHDA and CDR2 as SQIVND (reference sequence). CDR3 size: 14 residues. The DNA of the CDR3 is TGTGCCAGTATCCCGGGACAGGGTTACGGTGAAGCTTTCTTT. Translating gives CASIPGQGYGEAFF. Variable domain in full (rest from reference TRBV19 and TRBJ1-1): DGGITQSPKYLFRKEGQNVTLSCEQNLNHDAMYWYRQDPGQGLRLIYYSQIVNDFQKGDIAEGYSVSREKKESFPLTVTSAQKNPTAFYLCASIPGQGYGEAFFGQGTRLTVV.

This sequence joins TRBV20-1 and TRBJ1-2; possibly TRBD1 for D (5 bases). CDR1 DFQATT and CDR2 SNEGSKA come from the germline V gene (reference sequence). The CDR3 sequence is 11 residues long. DNA of the CDR3: TGCGGAGCACTCGGCAGGGAAGGCTACACCTTC. This sequence encodes CGALGREGYTF.

This clone occurred once. Here the CDR3 DNA reads TGTGCCTGGAGTGGGATCGGCGGGAGGACCTACGAGCAGTACTTC. It is translated as CAWSGIGGRTYEQYF. V usage is TRBV30 and J usage is TRBJ2-7; 8 positions match TRBD2. Germline CDR1 GTSNPN, CDR2 SVGIG (reference sequence). J lost 2 bases, V lost 1 base, and 7 bases had no gene match. This CDR3 comprises 15 residues.

V and J are TRBV28 and TRBJ1-4, with a weak D call TRBD1 (5 bases). V was clipped by 5 bases and J by 2 bases, with 12 bases between them. Germline V lookup: CDR1 MDHEN, CDR2 SYDVKM. The CDR3 has 15 amino acids. The CDR3 coding sequence is TGTGCCAGCAGTCCCAGGGTGTCGACTAATGAAAAACTGTTTTTT. It translates to CASSPRVSTNEKLFF.